The 19 T cell receptor beta chains below all came from one sample that was sequenced in a study of PD-1 blockade in classical Hodgkin lymphoma (dated by TCRdb to 2020 to 2022). Read against the paper, the sample's time point label means: newly diagnosed, previously untreated cHL patient sample. A Miltenyi CD4+ T cell isolation kit was used for magnetic negative selection to purify CD4+ T cells from thawed PBMCs. Library preparation employed the immunoSEQ multiplex PCR assay. TCRdb limited this immuneACCESS table to in-frame rearrangements with V and J called. A share of clones is missing; checked studies link under half to unresolved V genes, and the rest is unexplained. A total of under 35,000 clones appear in this sample, 89% of them only once. The top ten hold more than 0.35% of the sample. Sequences were obtained from CD4+ T cells from blood. The receptor source for this set is a human donor with classical Hodgkin lymphoma.

V and J are TRBV7-9 and TRBJ2-7; no clear D. The CDR3 loop spans 11 amino acids. Per the germline V gene, CDR1 is SEHNR and CDR2 is FQNEAQ (reference sequence). Trimming pared 5 bases from V and 12 bases from J, leaving 14 bases between. The CDR3 reads CASSPRETPYF. The CDR3 nucleotides read TGTGCCAGCAGCCCGCGAGAGACACCGTACTTC.

V is TRBV10-1 and J is TRBJ2-1; 8 bases are a match to TRBD2. The germline gives CDR1 WNHNN, CDR2 SYGVQD (reference sequence). V shed 5 bases and J 7 bases; nucleotides not matched to a gene: 7. The CDR3 consists of 14 residues. The CDR3 here is CASSQSGRRNEQFF. CDR3 nucleotide sequence: TGCGCCAGCAGTCAAAGCGGGAGAAGGAATGAGCAGTTCTTC.

The chain links TRBV19 to TRBJ2-3; tentative D call: TRBD2 (6 bases). Germline lookup yields CDR1 LNHDA and CDR2 SQIVND (reference sequence). Trimming cost V 5 bases and J 2 bases, with 11 bases left between them. The CDR3 extends over 14 amino acids. The CDR3 DNA is TGTGCCAGTAGTTTCGGACTAACCACAGATACGCAGTATTTT. Protein sequence: CASSFGLTTDTQYF.

V usage is TRBV6-5 and J usage is TRBJ1-2; possibly TRBD1 for D (5 bases). V shed 3 bases and J shed 6 bases, with 14 bases lying between them. The CDR3 is 14 residues long. Looked up from germline, CDR1 is MNHEY and CDR2 is SVGAGI. Here the CDR3 DNA reads TGTGCCAGCAGTTATACGGAGGGCAGGGATGGCTACACCTTC. Amino acid sequence: CASSYTEGRDGYTF.

The rearrangement joins TRBV10-2 to TRBJ1-2; no definite D call. CDR1 and CDR2 from the germline V gene are WSHSY and SAAADI. The CDR3 loop spans 12 amino acids. V was clipped by 0 bases and J by 7 bases, with 6 bases between them. The CDR3 DNA reads TGCGCCAGCAGTGAGTCGATTATTGGCTACACCTTC. Protein product: CASSESIIGYTF.

In regard to this clone: One end of the junction fails to match germline, which may point to a read error. The V call is TRBV6-6, the J call TRBJ2-5; a possible D gene is TRBD2 (6 bases). The CDR3 is 13 residues long. Germline CDR1 MNHNY, CDR2 SVGAGI (reference sequence). CDR3 DNA: TGTGCCAGCACCCTCCCGGGGGAAGAAACCCAGTACTTC. Residues: CASTLPGEETQYF.

The chain recombines TRBV29-1 with TRBJ2-5; no definite D call. CDR1 and CDR2 from the germline V gene are SQVTM and ANQGSEA. The CDR3 consists of 11 residues. Between the trimmed V and J ends, which lost 5 bases and 5 bases, there was a span of 9 bases. For the CDR3, the DNA is TGCAGCGTTAGGGTTATTGAGACCCAGTACTTC. This sequence encodes CSVRVIETQYF.

The rearrangement links TRBV10-1 to TRBJ2-7; 7 nucleotides match TRBD2. V shed 6 bases, J shed 6 bases, and the junction held 8 bases outside the gene matches. This CDR3 contains 13 residues. In germline, CDR1 is WNHNN, CDR2 SYGVQD (reference sequence). The CDR3 DNA is TGCGCCAGCAGGAGGCGGGAGAGATGCGAGCAGTACTTC. Translation gives CASRRRERCEQYF.

The rearrangement joins TRBV10-3 to TRBJ2-7, with 11 bases aligning to TRBD1. Germline-derived CDR1 and CDR2 are ENHRY and SYGVKD. This CDR3 is 15 amino acids long. After removal of 10 bases from V and 0 bases from J, the junction contained 8 bases not matched to a gene. The CDR3 nucleotides read TGTGCCACCAGCCGGGACAGGGGGAGCTCCTACGAGCAGTACTTC. It codes for CATSRDRGSSYEQYF.

This clone was counted between two and nine times. The V call is TRBV30, the J call TRBJ1-2; 7 bases agree with TRBD1. Trimming cost V 1 base and J 4 bases; bases outside gene matches: 3. The V gene's germline CDR1 is GTSNPN and CDR2 SVGIG (reference sequence). This CDR3 has 13 residues. Here the CDR3 reads CAWSGDRAYGYTF. For the CDR3, the DNA is TGTGCCTGGAGTGGTGACAGGGCCTATGGCTACACCTTC.

J is TRBJ1-2 and V is TRBV5-1; possibly TRBD1 for D (5 bases). The CDR3 loop spans 15 amino acids. CDR1 and CDR2 (germline): SGHRS, YFSETQ. Trimming pared 0 bases from V and 0 bases from J, leaving 9 bases between. The CDR3 region has the DNA TGCGCCAGCAGCTTGGAGGGGAGAGCTAACTATGGCTACACCTTC. Protein product: CASSLEGRANYGYTF.

CDR3 bases: TGTGCCAGCAGTCCGACAGGGGATAATAGCAATCAGCCCCAGCATTTT. Protein product: CASSPTGDNSNQPQHF. This chain links TRBV27 with TRBJ1-5, with 8 bases identical to TRBD1. This CDR3 region has 16 residues. Trimming removed 5 bases from V and 0 bases from J; junction bases left unmatched: 6. Germline V gene data show CDR1 as MNHEY and CDR2 as SMNVEV (reference sequence).

The chain has TRBV28 and TRBJ1-2, with a possible D match to TRBD1 (6 bases). The V gene's germline CDR1 is MDHEN and CDR2 SYDVKM. The CDR3 is 12 amino acids. Trimming pared 5 bases from V and 6 bases from J, leaving 10 bases between. The CDR3 sequence is CASSTYRDGYTF. The CDR3 DNA follows: TGTGCCAGCAGTACCTACAGGGATGGCTACACCTTC.

This clone was detected only once. The chain recombines TRBV18 with TRBJ2-3; 8 bases align to TRBD1. The germline V gene encodes CDR1 KGHSH and CDR2 LQKENI. The CDR3 spans 14 residues. With V trimmed by 5 bases and J by 0 bases, 1 base remained unmatched. This chain's CDR3 is CASSTGGSTDTQYF. The CDR3 DNA reads as TGTGCCAGCTCAACAGGGGGTAGCACAGATACGCAGTATTTT.

The rearrangement links TRBV19 to TRBJ2-5, with D tentatively TRBD1 (5 bases). CDR3 length: 13 residues. Germline values: CDR1 LNHDA, CDR2 SQIVND (reference sequence). The V end was cut by 7 bases, the J end by 5 bases, with 14 bases between. The DNA for the CDR3 is TGTGCCAGTACCCAAGGGGCCGGGGAGACCCAGTACTTC. Translation gives CASTQGAGETQYF.

The chain couples TRBV7-2 to TRBJ2-3, with 11 bases lining up with TRBD2. Germline V gene sequence: CDR1 SGHTA, CDR2 FQGNSA. After removal of 5 bases from V and 9 bases from J, the junction contained 10 bases not matched to a gene. The CDR3 sequence is 15 residues long. As DNA, the CDR3 is TGTGCCAGCAGCCTTCTAGCGGGGGGCCGGGAAACGCAGTATTTT. It yields the protein CASSLLAGGRETQYF.

This chain connects TRBV28 to TRBJ2-5, with D tentatively TRBD1 or TRBD2 (7 bases each). Germline V lookup: CDR1 MDHEN, CDR2 SYDVKM. This CDR3 is 15 amino acids long. With 8 bases removed from V and 2 bases from J, the gap between germline ends came to 18 bases. CDR3 DNA sequence: TGTGCCAGCTGGTCAGGGGGGAGGGGGCAAGAGACCCAGTACTTC. It specifies CASWSGGRGQETQYF.

Only a few counts were recorded for this clone. V gene TRBV5-4 combines with J gene TRBJ2-7, with D perhaps TRBD1 (5 bases). V was cut by 0 bases and J by 6 bases, with 10 bases left in between. The germline V gene has CDR1 SGHNT and CDR2 YYREEE (reference sequence). The CDR3 spans 13 residues. CDR3 protein: CASSLDRGSEQYF. The CDR3 DNA is TGTGCCAGCAGCTTGGATAGGGGTAGCGAGCAGTACTTC.

The genes are TRBV5-1 and TRBJ2-7; TRBD1 matches at 12 bases. The CDR3 extends over 16 amino acids. The germline V gene has CDR1 SGHRS and CDR2 YFSETQ. Losses at the gene ends were 5 bases for V and 4 bases for J; bases not matched to a gene: 10. The DNA for the CDR3 is TGCGCCAGCAGTAGCTCAGGGACAGGGGGCGGTTACGAGCAGTACTTC. Its protein product is CASSSSGTGGGYEQYF.